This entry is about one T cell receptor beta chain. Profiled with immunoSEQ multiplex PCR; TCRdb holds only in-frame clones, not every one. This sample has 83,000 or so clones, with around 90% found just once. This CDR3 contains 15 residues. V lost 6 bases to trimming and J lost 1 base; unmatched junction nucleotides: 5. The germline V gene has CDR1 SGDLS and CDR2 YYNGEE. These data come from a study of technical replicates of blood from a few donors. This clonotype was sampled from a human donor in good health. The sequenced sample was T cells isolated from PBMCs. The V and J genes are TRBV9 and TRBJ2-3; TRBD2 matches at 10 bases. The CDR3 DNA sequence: TGTGCCAGCACGAGAGCGGGGGGGGGCACAGATACGCAGTATTTT. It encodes CASTRAGGGTDTQYF.